The clone carrying this T cell receptor beta chain was recorded a few times. Its antigen is not known. Reverse transcription of roughly 0.45 to 1 ug RNA used random hexamers. By means of immunoSEQ multiplex PCR, TCR beta CDR3 spanning 54 Vbeta and 13 Jbeta underwent amplification. Via MiXCR, TCRdb re-called the immunoSEQ multiplex PCR reads, giving one row per CDR3 protein. The sample yields about 300,000 distinct CDR3 sequences, about 92% seen once. The data belong to a study of CD8 T cells in Susac syndrome. Whole-study results and caveats: The study recognized that its TCR sequencing and HLA analysis covered a relatively small number of individuals.

Control patients had untreated stable or active relapsing-remitting multiple sclerosis by revised McDonald criteria. Negative isolation was used for CD8+ and CD4+ T cells and FACS enrichment for TEMRA cells. V was trimmed by 2 bases and J by 6 bases, leaving 10 bases between them. The CDR3 is 13 residues long. This chain joins TRBV12-3 or TRBV12-4 and TRBJ1-1, with a possible D match to TRBD1 (6 bases). Sequencing was carried out using CD4+ T cells from PBMCs. This TCR was recovered from a human donor with multiple sclerosis. The CDR3 protein is CASSLLGGSEAFF. DNA of the CDR3: TGTGCCAGCAGTTTACTCGGGGGCTCTGAAGCTTTCTTT.